This T cell receptor (beta chain) originates from a study of spatial heterogeneity in lung cancer. Each CDR3 protein gets one entry after TCRdb re-called the 5' RACE reads with MiXCR. The sample gives 7,000 or so distinct CDR3 sequences, 5.4% of which show up once; around 8.3% is in the top ten. The germline gives CDR1 LGHDT, CDR2 YNNKEL (reference sequence). This CDR3 has 19 amino acids. By proportion, this clonotype is medium-sized (0.01 to 0.1%). A junction end diverges from the germline sequence, so it may reflect a read error. Documented time point: sample taken at primary tumor resection. Sequencing of whole RNA from tumor, nontumor lung or frozen PBMC involved no sorting.

The source material was normal lung tissue next to the tumor, sampled at surgery. This receptor was taken from a female donor with early-stage non-small cell lung cancer. The chain links TRBV3-1 to TRBJ2-1; 8 nucleotides line up with TRBD2. DNA for the CDR3: TGTGCCAGCAGCCAAGATTTGAGTGGGTACGGGAGGGCCAGTAATGAGCGGTTCTTC. It is translated as CASSQDLSGYGRASNERFF.